The sequence of this TCR beta chain was determined in a study of response to subunit inactivated influenza vaccine. The CDR3 sequence is 13 residues long. Trimming cost V 3 bases and J 2 bases, with 7 bases left between them. CDR1 is LNHDA, CDR2 SQIVND, per germline (reference sequence). One entry per CDR3 protein results from TCRdb running MiXCR on the RT-PCR reads. The repertoire holds 540,000 or so distinct CDR3 sequences, with about an eighth as singletons. The sample in question was PBMCs from blood, obtained roughly 6 weeks after vaccination. The source is a man in his fifties or sixties who received an inactivated influenza vaccine. This chain links TRBV19 with TRBJ1-2; D not resolved. DNA of the CDR3: TGTGCCAGTAGTATGAGGGCCAACTATGGCTACACCTTC. Translated: CASSMRANYGYTF.